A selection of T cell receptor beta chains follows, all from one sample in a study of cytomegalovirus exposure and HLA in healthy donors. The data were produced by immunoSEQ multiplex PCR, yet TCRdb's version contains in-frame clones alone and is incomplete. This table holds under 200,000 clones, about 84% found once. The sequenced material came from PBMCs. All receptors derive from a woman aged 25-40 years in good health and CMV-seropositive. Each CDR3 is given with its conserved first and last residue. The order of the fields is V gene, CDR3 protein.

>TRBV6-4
CASSDSAGGPDTQYF
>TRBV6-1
CASSEAGGGRLRNEQYF
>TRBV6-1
CASRTDGNTIYF
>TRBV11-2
CASSSTGGDQPQHF
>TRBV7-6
CASSLEWDRALETQYF
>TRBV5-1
CASRIKMGRGDNEQFF
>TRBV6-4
CASSDEAGSYNEQFF
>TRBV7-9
CASSLASYKYNEQFF
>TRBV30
CAWSKPGSGQYF
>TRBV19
CASSIDSGVTYEQYF
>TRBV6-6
CASSSLGPSYGYTF
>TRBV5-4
CASSLRSGQGGETQYF
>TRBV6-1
CASTQTGGGEQFF
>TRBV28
CASSWGQASSGANVLTF
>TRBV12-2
CASRLEERSEQYF
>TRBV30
CAWSSAGSYSNQPQHF
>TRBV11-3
CASSLGGNYGYTF
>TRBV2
CASGLGGDTGELFF
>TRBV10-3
CAITSPGANVLTF
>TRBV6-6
CASSFGQGVPGYGYTF
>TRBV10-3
CAIREAGLGQPQHF
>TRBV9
CASSPRRGSGNTIYF
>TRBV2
CASSETDRTNTEAFF
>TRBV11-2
CASTQTPFTEAFF
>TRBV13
CASSSAGLAGEPSSYEQYF
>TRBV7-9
CASSFPTLGTYEQYF
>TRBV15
CATSRPPGTGRTEAFF
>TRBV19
CASSKDRDPNTEAFF
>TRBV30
CAWSRSWDGYTF
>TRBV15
CATSRDRPAGDGEQFF
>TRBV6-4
CASSPTGEGSPLHF
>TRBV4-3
CASSPRTEGAADTQYF
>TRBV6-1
CASTPGQRQFF
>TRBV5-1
CASSLDPDQETQYF
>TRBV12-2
CASRLDEGSGNIQYF
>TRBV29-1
CSIRQGQETQYF
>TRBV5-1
CASSPGLAGGPFNYEQYF
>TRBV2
CASRGPPGLAGPYEQYF
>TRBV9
CASSKSGASYNEQFF
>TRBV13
CASSSGTSGRGSGELFF
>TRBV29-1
CSVWGERYEQYF
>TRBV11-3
CASSLGERAGELFF
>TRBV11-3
CASSISDWTGDSGNTIYF
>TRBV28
CASSQGSNQPQHF
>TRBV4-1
CASSQDGGISYNEQFF
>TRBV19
CASSDRVGKYSNQPQHF
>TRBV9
CASSVGGSSYEQYF
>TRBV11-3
CASSLGGGRSYNEQFF
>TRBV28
CASTRDPAGNIQYF
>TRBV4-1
CASSQAGGPYEQYF
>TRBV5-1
CASSYNGQGQGEQFF
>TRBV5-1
CASSLGQGAGEKLFF
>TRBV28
CASSRQGIMNTEAFF
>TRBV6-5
CASHTNSYNEQFF